Shown below are 17 T cell receptor beta chains from a single sample sequenced in a study of OX40 agonist ivuxolimab in advanced cancers. Data came from immunoSEQ multiplex PCR; TCRdb stores just in-frame clones and leaves some out. This table holds around 140,000 clones, approximately 90% found once. This material consisted of CD4+ or CD8+ T cells sorted from blood, taken in a trial of the OX40 agonist ivuxolimab. The receptors derive from an adult with an advanced solid tumor such as melanoma, head and neck, liver or kidney cancer.

CDR3 sequence: CASSLGTRIAQFF. The CDR3 bases are TGTGCCAGCAGTCTCGGGACTCGAATAGCACAGTTCTTC. The V gene is TRBV25-1, the J gene TRBJ2-1, with D possibly being TRBD2 (6 bases). This CDR3 is 13 amino acids long. The V gene's germline CDR1 is MGHDK and CDR2 SYGVNS. V lost 5 bases, J lost 13 bases, and 18 bases lay in between.

The chain combines TRBV5-6 with TRBJ1-2, with TRBD1 matching over 8 bases. This CDR3 is 14 amino acids long. V lost 4 bases and J lost 5; bases outside the gene matches: 7. Germline loops: CDR1 SGHDT, CDR2 YYEEEE. The CDR3 DNA sequence: TGTGCCAGCAGCCTGCTGGGACAGGATTATGGCTACACCTTC. Translation gives CASSLLGQDYGYTF.

Remarks on this clone: The junction and the germline gene differ at one end; a read error may be behind it. The genes are TRBV5-8 and TRBJ2-1, with 8 bases fitting TRBD1. The length of the CDR3 is 15 residues. Germline CDR1 is SGHTS and CDR2 is YDEGEE. This chain's CDR3 is CASSEDRVSDNEQFF. DNA of the CDR3: TGTGCCAGCAGCGAGGACAGGGTCTCCGACAATGAGCAGTTCTTC.

A single count supports this clone. The CDR3 coding sequence is TGTGCCAGTACCCGGACAGGCCCATACAATGAGCAGTTCTTC. This codes for CASTRTGPYNEQFF. The rearrangement uses TRBV19 and TRBJ2-1; 7 nucleotides line up with TRBD1. V dropped 7 bases and J dropped 4; count of bases not matched to a gene: 7. The CDR3 spans 14 residues. Germline V CDR1 and CDR2: LNHDA, SQIVND (reference sequence).

CDR3 sequence reads: CASSGRTSGNGGELFF. In DNA, the CDR3 is TGTGCCAGCAGTGGCCGGACTAGCGGGAATGGCGGGGAGCTGTTTTTT. The gene calls are TRBV2 and TRBJ2-2, with TRBD2 identical over 12 bases. V lost 4 bases and J lost 7; bases outside the gene matches: 7. The germline gives CDR1 SNHLY, CDR2 FYNNEI. The CDR3 length is 16 residues.

This chain joins TRBV5-1 and TRBJ1-1; D gene unclear. CDR1 SGHRS and CDR2 YFSETQ come from the germline V gene. The CDR3 runs to 14 residues. Trimming removed 4 bases from V and 7 bases from J, with 17 bases in between. CDR3: CASSRTTGLDEAFF. Written as DNA, the CDR3 is TGCGCCAGCAGCCGAACAACGGGGTTAGATGAAGCTTTCTTT.

V gene TRBV7-9 combines with J gene TRBJ2-1; 10 bases align to TRBD2. CDR3 length: 15 amino acids. The V segment lost 5 bases and the J segment 3 bases; nucleotides outside the gene matches: 4. CDR1 is SEHNR, CDR2 FQNEAQ, per germline (reference sequence). CDR3 nucleotide sequence: TGTGCCAGCAGCCGTGAGCGGGAGGGCTACAATGAGCAGTTCTTC. As protein: CASSREREGYNEQFF.

The V and J genes are TRBV27 and TRBJ2-5, with D possibly matching TRBD1 (5 bases). The germline V gene encodes CDR1 MNHEY and CDR2 SMNVEV (reference sequence). This CDR3 has 15 residues. The V gene lost 1 base and the J gene lost 5 bases, with 14 bases spanning the gap. CDR3 DNA sequence: TGTGCCAGCAGTTTATATTCAGGGTTGCGGGAGACCCAGTACTTC. Its protein is CASSLYSGLRETQYF.

The chain combines TRBV4-2 with TRBJ2-1; D could derive from TRBD1 or TRBD2 (5 bases each). CDR1 and CDR2 from the germline V gene are LGHNA and YNFKEQ. V lost 4 bases to trimming and J lost 0 bases, with 22 bases between them. This CDR3 has 19 amino acids. The CDR3 coding sequence is TGTGCCAGCAGCCGCCATTCAGACCGGGGCACGAGCTCCTACAATGAGCAGTTCTTC. It yields the protein CASSRHSDRGTSSYNEQFF.

This clone was observed once. With a much larger clone just one base away, this may be a read error. The gene calls are TRBV4-2 and TRBJ1-5, with a possible D match to TRBD1 (6 bases). The CDR3 has 17 residues. Trimming removed 2 bases at V and 5 bases at J, with 19 bases between. Germline V gives CDR1 LGHNA, CDR2 YNFKEQ. As DNA, the CDR3 is TGTGCCAGCAGCCAAAAGGGGGACGGGGGTTCTGATCAGCCCCAGCATTTT. The encoded protein is CASSQKGDGGSDQPQHF.

This chain links TRBV15 with TRBJ2-5; tentatively, D is TRBD1 or TRBD2 (5 bases each). Trimming removed 7 bases at V and 2 bases at J, with 17 bases between. The CDR3 is made up of 15 amino acids. From germline, CDR1 is LNHNV and CDR2 YYDKDF (reference sequence). This CDR3 is CATKFGAGVQETQYF. The CDR3, as DNA: TGTGCCACCAAGTTCGGGGCGGGTGTTCAAGAGACCCAGTACTTC.

The genes are TRBV11-2 and TRBJ2-7; the match to TRBD2 covers 9 bases. The CDR3 runs to 15 residues. Trimming at V came to 0 bases and at J to 1 base, leaving 1 base not matched to a gene. From germline, CDR1 is SGHAT and CDR2 FQNNGV. The CDR3 here is CASSLDSGSSYEQYF. The CDR3 coding sequence is TGTGCCAGCAGCTTAGATAGCGGGAGTTCCTACGAGCAGTACTTC.

The rearrangement links TRBV30 to TRBJ2-1, with 8 bases fitting TRBD1. CDR3 size: 15 residues. Germline CDR1 is GTSNPN and CDR2 is SVGIG (reference sequence). V gave up 2 bases and J gave up 5 bases; unmatched junction bases: 8. The CDR3 sequence: CAWSLRDRQNNEQFF. The CDR3 DNA reads TGTGCCTGGAGTCTACGGGACAGGCAGAACAATGAGCAGTTCTTC.

The chain uses TRBV27 and TRBJ1-2; TRBD1 matches 7 bases. CDR1 is MNHEY, CDR2 SMNVEV, per germline (reference sequence). This CDR3 is built from 13 residues. J gave up 6 bases and V 10 bases, and 11 bases lay outside the gene matches. The CDR3 DNA sequence: TGTGCCACCTCCGGCAGGGGGATCCATGGCTACACCTTC. Residues: CATSGRGIHGYTF.

The rearrangement links TRBV5-5 to TRBJ1-1; D is unresolved. The CDR3 totals 17 residues. Trimming removed 0 bases from V and 5 bases from J, with 20 bases in between. Germline CDR1 is SGHKS and CDR2 is YYEKEE (reference sequence). The DNA of the CDR3 is TGTGCCAGCAGCTTGGAAGCGGGTCGGCGGTTGTGGACTGAAGCTTTCTTT. Translating it yields CASSLEAGRRLWTEAFF. Full variable domain (outside the CDR3, taken from reference TRBV5-5 and TRBJ1-1): DAGVTQSPTHLIKTRGQQVTLRCSPISGHKSVSWYQQVLGQGPQFIFQYYEKEERGRGNFPDRFSARQFPNYSSELNVNALLLGDSALYLCASSLEAGRRLWTEAFFGQGTRLTVV.

The chain combines TRBV18 with TRBJ1-1, with 9 positions matching TRBD1. Trimming cost V 5 bases and J 5 bases; bases outside gene matches: 9. CDR3 length: 15 residues. Germline V CDR1 and CDR2: KGHSH, LQKENI. The CDR3 coding sequence is TGTGCCAGCTCAACATCTGGGACAGGGAAGACTGAAGCTTTCTTT. Its translation: CASSTSGTGKTEAFF.

The rearrangement links TRBV27 to TRBJ2-5; 8 positions match TRBD2. The J call could be wrong; TRBJ2-7 is a better fit for the DNA end. The CDR3 has 17 amino acids. Per germline, CDR1 MNHEY and CDR2 SMNVEV (reference sequence). The chain's CDR3 is CASSLRFWSSGFYEQYF. The CDR3 nucleotides read TGTGCCAGCAGTTTACGATTTTGGTCTAGCGGGTTCTACGAGCAGTACTTC.